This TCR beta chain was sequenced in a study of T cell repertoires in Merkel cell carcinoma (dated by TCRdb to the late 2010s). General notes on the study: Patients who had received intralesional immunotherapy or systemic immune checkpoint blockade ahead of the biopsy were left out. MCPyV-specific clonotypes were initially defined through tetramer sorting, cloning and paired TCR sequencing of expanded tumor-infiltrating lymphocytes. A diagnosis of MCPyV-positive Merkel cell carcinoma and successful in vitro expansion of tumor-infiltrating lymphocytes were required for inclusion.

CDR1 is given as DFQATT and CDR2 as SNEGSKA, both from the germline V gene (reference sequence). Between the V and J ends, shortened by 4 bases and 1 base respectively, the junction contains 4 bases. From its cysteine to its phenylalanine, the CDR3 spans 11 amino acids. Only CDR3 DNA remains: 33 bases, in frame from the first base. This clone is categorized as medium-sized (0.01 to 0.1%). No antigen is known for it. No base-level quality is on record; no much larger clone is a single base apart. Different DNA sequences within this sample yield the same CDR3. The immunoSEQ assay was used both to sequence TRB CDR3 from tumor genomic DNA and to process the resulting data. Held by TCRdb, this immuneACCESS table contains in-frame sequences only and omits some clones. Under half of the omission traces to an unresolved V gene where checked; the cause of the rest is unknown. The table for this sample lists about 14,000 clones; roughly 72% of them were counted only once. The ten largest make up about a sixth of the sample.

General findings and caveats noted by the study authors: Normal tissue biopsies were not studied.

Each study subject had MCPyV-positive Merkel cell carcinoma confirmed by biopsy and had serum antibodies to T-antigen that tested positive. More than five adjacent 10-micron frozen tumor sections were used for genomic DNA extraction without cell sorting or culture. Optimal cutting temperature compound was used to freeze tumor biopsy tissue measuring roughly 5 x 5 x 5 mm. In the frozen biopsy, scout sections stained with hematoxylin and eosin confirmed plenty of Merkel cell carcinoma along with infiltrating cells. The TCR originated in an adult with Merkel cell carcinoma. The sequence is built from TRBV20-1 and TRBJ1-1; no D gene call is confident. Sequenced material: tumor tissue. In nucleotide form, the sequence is TGCAGTGCTACGAAGAACACTGAAGCTTTCTTT. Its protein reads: CSATKNTEAFF.